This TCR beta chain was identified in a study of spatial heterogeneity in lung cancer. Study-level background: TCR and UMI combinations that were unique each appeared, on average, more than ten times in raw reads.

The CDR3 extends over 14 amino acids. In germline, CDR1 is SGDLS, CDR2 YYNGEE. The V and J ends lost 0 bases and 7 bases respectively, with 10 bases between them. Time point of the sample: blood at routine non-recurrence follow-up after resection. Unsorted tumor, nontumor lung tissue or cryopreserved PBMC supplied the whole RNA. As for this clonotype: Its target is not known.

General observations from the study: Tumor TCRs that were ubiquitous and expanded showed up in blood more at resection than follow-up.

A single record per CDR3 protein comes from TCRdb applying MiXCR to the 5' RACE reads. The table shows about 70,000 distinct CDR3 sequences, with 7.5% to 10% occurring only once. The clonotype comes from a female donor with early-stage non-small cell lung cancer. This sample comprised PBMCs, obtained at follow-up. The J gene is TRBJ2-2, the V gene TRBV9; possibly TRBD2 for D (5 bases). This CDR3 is CASSVGGAHGELFF. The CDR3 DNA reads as TGTGCCAGCAGCGTAGGGGGAGCGCACGGGGAGCTGTTTTTT.